The 21 T cell receptor beta chains in this list originate from one sample, sequenced in a study of T cell responses to AZD1222 COVID-19 vaccine. TCRdb's copy holds only in-frame clones and misses some; the assay was immunoSEQ multiplex PCR. The data hold about 120,000 clones, with 85% to 95% observed a single time. The sample in question was peripheral blood, obtained 28 days after the second AZD1222 dose. These receptors came from an adult who received the AZD1222 COVID-19 vaccine.

The chain combines TRBV9 with TRBJ2-5, with D perhaps matching TRBD1 (6 bases). Germline V lookup: CDR1 SGDLS, CDR2 YYNGEE. The V end was cut by 3 bases, the J end by 1 base, with 10 bases between. This CDR3 contains 14 residues. DNA for the CDR3: TGTGCCAGCAGCGGGGGACACTTCCAAGAGACCCAGTACTTC. Amino acids: CASSGGHFQETQYF.

The chain couples TRBV2 to TRBJ1-2; 7 bases align to TRBD1. Losses at the gene ends were 10 bases for V and 5 bases for J; bases not matched to a gene: 7. The CDR3 consists of 12 residues. CDR1 is SNHLY and CDR2 is FYNNEI in the germline V gene. CDR3 in DNA: TGTGCCATCCTTCAGGGGGGGTATGGCTACACCTTC. Protein sequence: CAILQGGYGYTF.

The chain combines TRBV27 with TRBJ2-5; 9 bases fit TRBD2. After removal of 6 bases from V and 9 bases from J, the junction contained 17 bases not matched to a gene. CDR1 is MNHEY, CDR2 SMNVEV, per germline (reference sequence). The CDR3 extends over 16 amino acids. The CDR3 DNA is TGTGCCAGCAGCCCCGGGGCTAGCGGGACTTTAGGGGCCCAGTACTTC. This encodes CASSPGASGTLGAQYF.

J is TRBJ1-1 and V is TRBV19, with unresolved D. Per germline, CDR1 LNHDA and CDR2 SQIVND (reference sequence). This CDR3 spans 15 amino acids. Trimming shortened V by 3 bases and J by 6 bases, and 17 bases separated the two germline ends. CDR3 region: CASSIFAGSGPEAFF. The CDR3 DNA is TGTGCCAGTAGTATCTTTGCCGGGAGTGGGCCTGAAGCTTTCTTT. The variable domain in full, with the rest retrieved from reference TRBV19 and TRBJ1-1, is DGGITQSPKYLFRKEGQNVTLSCEQNLNHDAMYWYRQDPGQGLRLIYYSQIVNDFQKGDIAEGYSVSREKKESFPLTVTSAQKNPTAFYLCASSIFAGSGPEAFFGQGTRLTVV.

The chain joins TRBV29-1 to TRBJ2-1, with TRBD2 matching 7 bases. CDR3 length equals 11 residues. The V gene's germline CDR1 is SQVTM and CDR2 ANQGSEA. The J segment lost 8 bases and the V segment lost 7 bases, leaving 5 bases of the junction unmatched. DNA of the CDR3: TGCAGCGAGACTAGCCAGGATGAGCAGTTCTTC. As protein: CSETSQDEQFF.

This chain uses TRBV2 with TRBJ2-1; 8 bases are a match to TRBD2. CDR1 is SNHLY, CDR2 FYNNEI, per germline. Trimming at V came to 10 bases and at J to 4 bases, leaving 9 bases not matched to a gene. The CDR3 is 14 amino acids. CDR3 sequence (DNA): TGTGCCACCGTAAGCGGGAGTTCGTACAATGAGCAGTTCTTC. Its protein product is CATVSGSSYNEQFF.

This clone was detected once. This chain joins TRBV7-9 and TRBJ1-5, with a possible D match to TRBD1 (5 bases). This CDR3 contains 13 residues. Trimming removed 6 bases at V and 4 bases at J, with 10 bases between. Looked up from germline, CDR1 is SEHNR and CDR2 is FQNEAQ (reference sequence). Here the CDR3 reads CASRGDGNQPQHF. The CDR3 DNA is TGTGCCAGCAGGGGGGACGGGAATCAGCCCCAGCATTTT.

This chain uses TRBV3-1 (or the pseudogene TRBV3-2) with TRBJ2-3; 11 bases align to TRBD2. Trimming at V came to 4 bases and at J to 6 bases, leaving 9 bases not matched to a gene. Germline loops: CDR1 LGHDT, CDR2 YNNKEL (reference sequence). CDR3 length: 16 residues. CDR3 amino acids: CASSRKLAGVWDTQYF. In DNA form, the CDR3 reads TGTGCCAGCAGCCGGAAACTAGCGGGAGTTTGGGATACGCAGTATTTT.

The chain combines TRBV4-2 with TRBJ1-2, with no clear D. CDR3 length: 14 residues. V was shortened by 0 bases and J by 4 bases, with 9 bases between the two germline ends. Germline CDR1 and CDR2: LGHNA and YNFKEQ. CDR3 protein: CASSQDRQLYGYTF. The CDR3, as DNA: TGTGCCAGCAGCCAAGACAGGCAGCTCTATGGCTACACCTTC.

The V gene is TRBV5-1, the J gene TRBJ2-3; D could derive from TRBD1 or TRBD2 (6 bases each). This CDR3 region has 16 residues. V was trimmed by 6 bases and J by 3 bases, leaving 20 bases between them. Germline V gene lookup returns CDR1 SGHRS and CDR2 YFSETQ. This chain's CDR3 is CASISGALGGTDTQYF. Here the CDR3 DNA reads TGCGCCAGCATATCGGGGGCGTTGGGTGGAACAGATACGCAGTATTTT.

This chain links TRBV4-1 with TRBJ2-2, with 10 positions matching TRBD2. The CDR3 extends over 18 amino acids. The V gene end was trimmed by 2 bases and the J gene end by 5 bases; junction bases not matched to a gene: 11. CDR1 is MGHRA, CDR2 YSYEKL, per germline. CDR3 residues: CASSQFGLAGAETGELFF. DNA for the CDR3: TGCGCCAGCAGCCAATTTGGGCTAGCGGGAGCGGAGACCGGGGAGCTGTTTTTT.

This chain connects TRBV5-4 to TRBJ2-3; 10 bases fit TRBD2. V shed 5 bases, J shed 5 bases, and the junction held 5 bases outside the gene matches. Germline V lookup: CDR1 SGHNT, CDR2 YYREEE (reference sequence). CDR3 length: 14 residues. The CDR3 sequence is CASRALAGVDTQYF. In DNA, the CDR3 is TGTGCCAGCAGGGCTCTAGCGGGAGTAGATACGCAGTATTTT.

This clone was detected once. The chain links TRBV28 to TRBJ2-7, with 9 bases identical to TRBD1. Trimming took 1 base from V and 7 from J; bases not matched to a gene: 14. CDR1 MDHEN and CDR2 SYDVKM come from the germline V gene. The CDR3 spans 17 residues. In nucleotides, the CDR3 is TGTGCCAGCAGTTTATTAATTGGGGACAGGGCGTTGGAAGAGCAGTACTTC. It specifies CASSLLIGDRALEEQYF.

The gene calls are TRBV2 and TRBJ2-1, with TRBD1 matching 10 bases. CDR3 length equals 14 residues. J was trimmed by 6 bases and V by 2 bases; bases with no gene match: 1. The germline CDR1 and CDR2 sequences are SNHLY and FYNNEI. The CDR3 loop reads CASSERTGGNEQFF. The CDR3 region has the DNA TGTGCCAGCAGTGAAAGGACAGGGGGCAATGAGCAGTTCTTC.

The gene calls are TRBV19 and TRBJ1-2; D unresolved. This CDR3 is 17 amino acids long. Germline V gene data show CDR1 as LNHDA and CDR2 as SQIVND (reference sequence). V lost 7 bases and J lost 4, with 25 bases in between. The CDR3 DNA reads TGTGCCAGTAATAAATCAGCGAGGTCGCGCGTCGCCTATGGCTACACCTTC. Translated, it gives CASNKSARSRVAYGYTF.

Turning to this clone: The identical CDR3 is also encoded by other nucleotide sequences in the sample. This chain uses TRBV5-1 with TRBJ1-1, with a tentative D call TRBD1 (5 bases). CDR3 length: 14 amino acids. Trimming cost V 4 bases and J 0 bases, with 10 bases left between them. Germline V gene data show CDR1 as SGHRS and CDR2 as YFSETQ. CDR3 amino acids: CASSLGGLNTEAFF. CDR3 in DNA: TGCGCCAGCAGCCTGGGGGGTTTGAACACTGAAGCTTTCTTT. The whole variable domain, filled in from reference TRBV5-1 and TRBJ1-1, reads KAGVTQTPRYLIKTRGQQVTLSCSPISGHRSVSWYQQTPGQGLQFLFEYFSETQRNKGNFPGRFSGRQFSNSRSEMNVSTLELGDSALYLCASSLGGLNTEAFFGQGTRLTVV.

CDR3 loop: CASSLGGSNQPQHF. CDR3 DNA sequence: TGTGCCAGCAGCTTGGGTGGGTCCAATCAGCCCCAGCATTTT. The V call is TRBV5-4, the J call TRBJ1-5; no clear D gene. CDR1 SGHNT and CDR2 YYREEE come from the germline V gene (reference sequence). The CDR3 is made up of 14 amino acids. The V end lost 0 bases, the J end lost 3 bases, and 7 bases lay between the germline ends.

The rearrangement links TRBV5-1 to TRBJ1-1; 7 positions agree with TRBD1. Trimming took 4 bases from V and 2 from J; bases not matched to a gene: 5. The CDR3 runs 14 residues. Germline V CDR1 and CDR2: SGHRS, YFSETQ. CDR3 bases: TGCGCCAGCAGCCCGGGGGACAGCAACACTGAAGCTTTCTTT. This translates into CASSPGDSNTEAFF.

The V call is TRBV15, the J call TRBJ1-3; D perhaps matches TRBD1 (5 bases). CDR1 and CDR2 from the germline V gene are LNHNV and YYDKDF (reference sequence). The CDR3 runs to 16 residues. V gave up 0 bases and J gave up 0 bases, with 9 bases separating them. This CDR3 is CATSRDSGPSGNTIYF. In DNA form, the CDR3 reads TGTGCCACCAGCAGAGATTCAGGGCCCTCTGGAAACACCATATATTTT.

The chain recombines TRBV5-1 with TRBJ1-2, with TRBD1 matching over 7 bases. Per the germline V gene, CDR1 is SGHRS and CDR2 is YFSETQ. Trimming removed 0 bases from V and 4 bases from J; junction bases left unmatched: 3. The CDR3 covers 14 residues. For the CDR3, the DNA is TGCGCCAGCAGCTTGGGAGGGGGCGCCTATGGCTACACCTTC. Residues: CASSLGGGAYGYTF. Full variable domain (rest looked up from reference TRBV5-1 and TRBJ1-2): KAGVTQTPRYLIKTRGQQVTLSCSPISGHRSVSWYQQTPGQGLQFLFEYFSETQRNKGNFPGRFSGRQFSNSRSEMNVSTLELGDSALYLCASSLGGGAYGYTFGSGTRLTVV.

This clone has a handful of counts. CDR3: CASSKPKKGSSYNSPLHF. In DNA form, the CDR3 reads TGTGCCAGCAGCAAGCCTAAAAAAGGGAGCTCCTATAATTCACCCCTCCACTTT. This chain joins TRBV21-1 and TRBJ1-6. TRBV21-1 is a recognized pseudogene. The length of the CDR3 is 18 residues.